This T cell receptor (beta chain) was recorded in a study of graft-versus-host responses after intestinal transplantation. In the study overall: For approximately three years after anti-thymocyte globulin induction, all recipients took tacrolimus and steroids.

The germline CDR1 and CDR2 sequences are MNHEY and SVGAGI. V was cut by 2 bases and J by 2 bases, with 8 bases left in between. CDR3 size: 14 residues. This table comes from immunoSEQ multiplex PCR, and its TCRdb copy is limited to in-frame clones, with some not included. The sample contains around 30,000 clones, 85% to 95% of which appear only once. This clonotype was sampled from a human patient who received an intestinal transplant, so some T cells may come from the graft donor. The sequences come from PBMCs, collected about ten weeks after intestinal transplant. This rearrangement joins TRBV6-5 to TRBJ2-3; D is possibly TRBD1 (6 bases). CDR3 nucleotide sequence: TGTGCCAGCAGTTACGACAGGCTCACAGATACGCAGTATTTT. Translation: CASSYDRLTDTQYF.